The 14 T cell receptor beta chains below were found in one sample sequenced in a study of cytomegalovirus exposure and HLA in healthy donors. The PCR contained 60 Vbeta and 13 Jbeta primers. Clones were read by immunoSEQ multiplex PCR, and TCRdb kept only the in-frame ones, dropping some. The sample has 110,000 to 150,000 clones, 60% to 80% seen once. The sequencing input was PBMCs. The receptors here all came from a woman aged 30 to 39 in good health and CMV-seronegative.

The genes are TRBV2 and TRBJ2-2; TRBD2 matches 10 bases. The CDR3 extends over 16 amino acids. V gave up 6 bases and J gave up 4 bases; unmatched junction bases: 8. Germline lookup yields CDR1 SNHLY and CDR2 FYNNEI. CDR3 nucleotides: TGTGCCAGCAGGGCCCCAGCGGGGGGGTTCACCGGGGAGCTGTTTTTT. It specifies CASRAPAGGFTGELFF.

CDR3 loop: CASIQDWNQPQHF. The CDR3 bases are TGTGCCAGCATCCAGGATTGGAATCAGCCCCAGCATTTT. This sequence joins TRBV2 and TRBJ1-5; D uncertain. The ends were cut back, 7 bases at V and 4 bases at J, with 11 bases in the middle. The CDR3 length is 13 residues. Germline values: CDR1 SNHLY, CDR2 FYNNEI.

The CDR3 is CASSQDRQGNYGYTF. The CDR3 region has the DNA TGCGCCAGCAGCCAAGATCGCCAGGGGAACTATGGCTACACCTTC. V gene TRBV4-3 combines with J gene TRBJ1-2; D may be TRBD1 (6 bases). The CDR3 contains 15 residues. Germline lookup yields CDR1 LGHNA and CDR2 YSLEER. Trimming removed 0 bases from V and 2 bases from J, with 10 bases in between.

The V call is TRBV2, the J call TRBJ2-7; 9 bases match TRBD1. CDR3 size: 13 residues. V lost 5 bases to trimming and J lost 2 bases; unmatched junction nucleotides: 1. Germline V CDR1 and CDR2: SNHLY, FYNNEI. CDR3 sequence: CASSRTGAYEQYF. CDR3 coding DNA: TGTGCCAGCAGTAGGACAGGGGCCTACGAGCAGTACTTC.

This chain links TRBV28 with TRBJ1-6; D unresolved. V dropped 8 bases and J dropped 13 bases, with 30 bases sitting between them. The CDR3 has 17 residues. Per the germline V gene, CDR1 is MDHEN and CDR2 is SYDVKM. CDR3 bases: TGTGCCAGCGCGAGCACCCTTGGGTTGGGCTCTGTGTTCCCCCTCCACTTT. Translating gives CASASTLGLGSVFPLHF.

V is TRBV9 and J is TRBJ1-3; 9 bases are a match to TRBD1. The J segment lost 3 bases and the V segment lost 6 bases, leaving 4 bases of the junction unmatched. CDR3 length: 14 residues. Germline CDR1 is SGDLS and CDR2 is YYNGEE. The chain's CDR3 is CASMGTGIGNTIYF. CDR3 coding DNA: TGTGCCAGCATGGGGACAGGGATTGGAAACACCATATATTTT.

In this sample, this clone turned up a few times. This chain connects TRBV5-4 to TRBJ1-1; maybe TRBD1 (5 bases). The CDR3 covers 13 residues. The V gene's germline CDR1 is SGHNT and CDR2 YYREEE (reference sequence). V lost 0 bases to trimming and J lost 6 bases, with 9 bases between them. This CDR3 reads CASSLVGGSEAFF. In DNA form, the CDR3 reads TGTGCCAGCAGCTTGGTGGGGGGATCTGAAGCTTTCTTT. Based on the CDR3 plus reference TRBV5-4 and TRBJ1-1, the full variable domain is ETGVTQSPTHLIKTRGQQVTLRCSSQSGHNTVSWYQQALGQGPQFIFQYYREEENGRGNFPPRFSGLQFPNYSSELNVNALELDDSALYLCASSLVGGSEAFFGQGTRLTVV.

This rearrangement joins TRBV27 to TRBJ2-1; the match to TRBD2 covers 12 bases. The germline V gene has CDR1 MNHEY and CDR2 SMNVEV (reference sequence). The V gene end was trimmed by 7 bases and the J gene end by 5 bases; junction bases not matched to a gene: 6. This CDR3 has 15 residues. The CDR3 sequence: CASKATSGGNNEQFF. DNA for the CDR3: TGTGCCAGCAAGGCGACTAGCGGGGGTAACAATGAGCAGTTCTTC.

The genes are TRBV5-1 and TRBJ2-7; 12 bases map to TRBD1. Germline values: CDR1 SGHRS, CDR2 YFSETQ. J gave up 7 bases and V 6 bases, and 8 bases lay outside the gene matches. The CDR3 is 14 residues long. CDR3 protein: CASNQGTGGREQYF. The CDR3 nucleotides are TGCGCCAGCAACCAGGGGACAGGGGGCAGGGAGCAGTACTTC. Supplemented by reference TRBV5-1 and TRBJ2-7, the full variable domain reads KAGVTQTPRYLIKTRGQQVTLSCSPISGHRSVSWYQQTPGQGLQFLFEYFSETQRNKGNFPGRFSGRQFSNSRSEMNVSTLELGDSALYLCASNQGTGGREQYFGPGTRLTVT.

This clone has just one count. This rearrangement joins TRBV9 to TRBJ2-2; TRBD1 agrees at 7 bases. The CDR3 consists of 14 residues. Germline values: CDR1 SGDLS, CDR2 YYNGEE. V shed 4 bases, J shed 1 base, and the junction held 1 base outside the gene matches. CDR3 region: CASSRTGNTGELFF. CDR3 sequence (DNA): TGTGCCAGCAGCAGGACAGGGAACACCGGGGAGCTGTTTTTT.

The chain is built from TRBV5-6 and TRBJ2-1; D unclear. Per germline, CDR1 SGHDT and CDR2 YYEEEE. Trimming removed 4 bases at V and 9 bases at J, with 14 bases between. The CDR3 is made up of 13 amino acids. CDR3 sequence (DNA): TGTGCCAGCAGCCCCTTGTTGGCTGGTGAGCAGTTCTTC. Amino acids: CASSPLLAGEQFF.

This chain joins TRBV6-6 and TRBJ1-2; the match to TRBD1 covers 7 bases. Unmatched junction bases numbered 1, after V lost 5 bases and J lost 4 bases. Germline CDR1 and CDR2: MNHNY and SVGAGI (reference sequence). The CDR3 loop spans 12 amino acids. The CDR3 coding sequence is TGTGCCAGCAGTCCAGGGGGCTATGGCTACACCTTC. Amino acid sequence: CASSPGGYGYTF.

The chain recombines TRBV14 with TRBJ1-2, with TRBD1 as a possible D gene (5 bases). V shed 4 bases and J shed 7 bases, with 13 bases lying between them. The CDR3 consists of 13 residues. Germline CDR1 and CDR2: SGHDN and FVKESK. The CDR3 DNA reads TGTGCCAGCAGCCCCCGGACGCAGGGTGGCTACACCTTC. Residues: CASSPRTQGGYTF.

V and J are TRBV6-1 and TRBJ2-6; the D is unclear. The V end lost 2 bases, the J end lost 8 bases, and 4 bases lay between the germline ends. The germline gives CDR1 MNHNS, CDR2 SASEGT. The CDR3 extends over 12 amino acids. The DNA for the CDR3 is TGTGCCAGCAGTGAACGGTCCAACGTCCTGACTTTC. As protein: CASSERSNVLTF.